This T cell receptor (beta chain) emerged from a study of blood T cell repertoires in COVID-19. Overall study: From the United States, Italy and Spain came samples of acute and convalescent COVID-19. Sources were T cells, B-cell-depleted T cells, or PBMCs; the material itself was cDNA or gDNA.

TCRdb's copy holds only in-frame clones and misses some; the assay was immunoSEQ multiplex PCR. The sample lists roughly 170,000 clones; about 88% were seen once. One Seattle source followed patients from active infection through their disease course. The CDR3 spans 15 residues. Germline V gives CDR1 LGHDT, CDR2 YNNKEL (reference sequence). J was trimmed by 10 bases and V by 1 base; bases with no gene match: 9. Sequencing was carried out using peripheral blood. The chain links TRBV3-1 (or the pseudogene TRBV3-2) to TRBJ2-1, with 8 nucleotides matching TRBD2. The clonotype was recovered from a woman aged 45-59 years with COVID-19, enrolled during active disease. CDR3 protein: CASSQVAGGESEQFF. CDR3 sequence (DNA): TGTGCCAGCAGCCAAGTTGCGGGGGGCGAATCCGAGCAGTTCTTC.